Below are 10 T cell receptor beta chains sequenced from a single sample in a study of technical replicates of blood from a handful of donors. Sequencing was performed with immunoSEQ multiplex PCR; in TCRdb, only in-frame clones are kept and a portion is missing. This table holds roughly 62,000 clones, 91% found once. The sequenced sample was PBMCs. All receptors derive from a human donor in good health. Some clones in this sample may be carry-over from other donors' samples.

V and J are TRBV7-2 and TRBJ2-3; possible D gene TRBD2, 6 bases. The length of the CDR3 is 15 residues. The V and J ends lost 0 bases and 5 bases respectively, with 12 bases between them. Germline V gene sequence: CDR1 SGHTA, CDR2 FQGNSA. The DNA of the CDR3 is TGTGCCAGCAGCTTAGCGCTGGGGGGAGGAGATACGCAGTATTTT. The encoded protein is CASSLALGGGDTQYF.

The V gene is TRBV2, the J gene TRBJ2-5; 10 bases agree with TRBD1. V gave up 4 bases and J gave up 4 bases; unmatched junction bases: 6. This CDR3 comprises 15 residues. Germline values: CDR1 SNHLY, CDR2 FYNNEI. The CDR3 loop is CASSVGDRGTETQYF. DNA of the CDR3: TGTGCCAGCAGTGTTGGGGACAGGGGAACAGAGACCCAGTACTTC.

The chain has TRBV5-1 and TRBJ1-6; D remains unclear. CDR1 SGHRS and CDR2 YFSETQ come from the germline V gene. V shed 3 bases and J shed 10 bases, with 14 bases lying between them. CDR3 length: 14 amino acids. In nucleotides, the CDR3 is TGCGCCAGCAGCTCAACGCCTGTGGAGTCACCCCTCCACTTT. Translated: CASSSTPVESPLHF.

This chain links TRBV4-1 with TRBJ1-2, with D perhaps matching TRBD1 (6 bases). CDR1 is MGHRA and CDR2 is YSYEKL in the germline V gene. CDR3 size: 15 residues. V lost 4 bases and J 5 bases, leaving 17 bases between the germline ends. CDR3: CASSPLLGRGYGYTF. As DNA, the CDR3 is TGCGCCAGCAGCCCCTTACTTGGCAGGGGTTATGGCTACACCTTC.

V gene TRBV12-5 combines with J gene TRBJ2-2, with D unresolved. Germline values: CDR1 LGHNT, CDR2 FRNRAP. V shed 0 bases and J shed 14 bases, with 7 bases lying between them. The CDR3 contains 11 residues. The CDR3 region has the DNA TGTGCTAGTGGTTTGGTACAACATCTGTTTTTT. This sequence encodes CASGLVQHLFF.

The rearrangement uses TRBV5-1 and TRBJ1-1; D may be TRBD1 (6 bases). Trimming stripped 4 bases from V and 1 base from J, with 14 bases between. Per the germline V gene, CDR1 is SGHRS and CDR2 is YFSETQ. The CDR3 is made up of 15 amino acids. CDR3 sequence (DNA): TGCGCCAGCAGCACTAACGCGGACAGGAACACTGAAGCTTTCTTT. Its protein product is CASSTNADRNTEAFF.

This clone was counted a single time. The rearrangement joins TRBV12-1 to TRBJ2-7; TRBD1 is taken as the D call from the table, unchecked against the DNA. TRBV12-1 is a recognized pseudogene. The CDR3 consists of 14 residues. The CDR3, as DNA: TGTGCCAGACGTTCTGGGGGCCCCTCCTACGAGCAGTACTTC. Its protein is CARRSGGPSYEQYF.

This chain uses TRBV5-1 with TRBJ2-1; D might be TRBD2 (5 bases). Trimming pared 0 bases from V and 0 bases from J, leaving 10 bases between. In germline, CDR1 is SGHRS, CDR2 YFSETQ. CDR3 length equals 16 residues. The CDR3 reads CASSLDGESSYNEQFF. In DNA, the CDR3 is TGCGCCAGCAGCTTGGACGGGGAGAGCTCCTACAATGAGCAGTTCTTC.

The rearrangement links TRBV5-1 to TRBJ1-5; D may be TRBD1 (5 bases). V shed 5 bases and J shed 7 bases, with 16 bases lying between them. Germline CDR1 is SGHRS and CDR2 is YFSETQ. The CDR3 has 14 residues. Written as DNA, the CDR3 is TGCGCCAGCAGTTCCCACAGGTGCGAGCAGCCCCAGCATTTT. Protein: CASSSHRCEQPQHF.

CDR3 residues: CASSLGPGSSGANVLTF. The CDR3 nucleotides read TGTGCCAGCAGCTTAGGGCCGGGAAGCTCTGGGGCCAACGTCCTGACTTTC. The rearrangement joins TRBV5-6 to TRBJ2-6; weak D call: TRBD2 (5 bases). This CDR3 is 17 amino acids long. V lost 2 bases and J lost 0, with 12 bases in between. CDR1 and CDR2 from the germline V gene are SGHDT and YYEEEE.